The clone carrying this T cell receptor beta chain was recorded a few times. The sample is drawn from a study of cytomegalovirus exposure and HLA in healthy donors. Primers included in the PCR were 60 Vbeta and 13 Jbeta primers. Original methodology: Later work found roughly 80 million unique TCR beta chains, with about 10 million shared. The method was immunoSEQ multiplex PCR; TCRdb's version includes in-frame clones alone and lacks a portion of them. The V and J calls and clone size were taken over from that table, and D and trimming were inferred from the DNA. The sample holds fewer than 110,000 clones, 75% to 90% seen once. Germline CDR1 and CDR2: SGHTA and FQGTGA. Unmatched junction bases numbered 4, after V lost 2 bases and J lost 5 bases. CDR3 length: 15 residues.

The source material was PBMCs. This chain connects TRBV7-3 to TRBJ2-1, with 9 bases identical to TRBD1. The sequence derives from a man between 25 and 39 years old in good health and CMV-seronegative. The chain's CDR3 is CASSLPRDRDNEQFF. The CDR3 region has the DNA TGTGCCAGCAGCTTACCCCGGGACAGGGACAATGAGCAGTTCTTC. Based on the CDR3 plus reference TRBV7-3 and TRBJ2-1, the full variable domain is GAGVSQTPSNKVTEKGKYVELRCDPISGHTALYWYRQSLGQGPEFLIYFQGTGAADDSGLPNDRFFAVRPEGSVSTLKIQRTERGDSAVYLCASSLPRDRDNEQFFGPGTRLTVL.